The clone carrying this T cell receptor beta chain was picked up one time. This entry is derived from a study of T cells in Graves' hyperthyroidism and ophthalmopathy. Regions amplified from RNA transcripts were the TCR beta CDR3 regions. Carried out on the TCR CDR3, a first-round RT-PCR used the HTBI primer set. Via MiXCR, TCRdb re-called the multiplex PCR reads, giving one row per CDR3 protein. The table records some 460,000 distinct CDR3 sequences, roughly 14% of them present only once. The CDR3 has 14 residues. After removal of 10 bases from V and 11 bases from J, the junction contained 16 bases not matched to a gene. From germline, CDR1 is MNHEY and CDR2 SVGEGT.

The TCR was taken from a woman between 18 and 29 years old with Graves' hyperthyroidism. The V and J genes are TRBV6-2 or TRBV6-3 and TRBJ2-1; the match to TRBD2 covers 8 bases. Sequences were obtained from blood. CDR3 DNA: TGTGCCATCTCCGGGACTAGGCCCTTTTCCCAGCAGTTCTTC. Translating gives CAISGTRPFSQQFF.